This TCR beta chain came from a study of CD8+ T cells in alopecia areata. Study-level points and caveats: Higher clonality than in normal scalp was seen in lesional scalp, especially alopecia totalis/universalis. There were also resident alphabeta T cells of normal skin sequenced in scalp samples.

Concerning this clone itself: Its cognate antigen is unknown.

Isolated RNA was reverse transcribed into cDNA used as the sequencing template. The protocol was immunoSEQ multiplex PCR, while the TCRdb copy is restricted to in-frame clones and leaves out a portion. Of 25,000 or so clones detected, 40% to 65% appear once; the ten largest clones hold around a third. Punch biopsies of lesional scalp, plus peripheral blood, were taken from alopecia areata patients. Isolation of CD4+ and CD8+ T cells from PBMCs was achieved by sorting. Looked up from germline, CDR1 is LNHNV and CDR2 is YYDKDF (reference sequence). Trimming stripped 5 bases from V and 0 bases from J, with 11 bases between. CDR3 length: 15 residues.

Sequencing was carried out using NKG2D-high CD8+ T cells sorted from blood. The genes are TRBV15 and TRBJ2-1, with D unresolved. The TCR was taken from a human donor with alopecia areata. The CDR3 nucleotides read TGTGCCACCAGCCCTGGGGTTGGCTCCTACAATGAGCAGTTCTTC. Its translation: CATSPGVGSYNEQFF.